Listed here are 31 T cell receptor beta chains from one sample, sequenced in a study of T cells in Graves' hyperthyroidism and ophthalmopathy. Using RNA transcripts as the source, TCR beta CDR3 regions were amplified. Carried out on the TCR CDR3, a first-round RT-PCR used the HTBI primer set. TCRdb re-derived calls from the multiplex PCR reads in MiXCR, one entry per CDR3 protein. The data show 550,000 to 600,000 distinct CDR3 sequences, over 15% seen once. Sequencing was done on a sample of blood. Receptor source: a woman aged 18-29 years with Graves' hyperthyroidism.

J is TRBJ1-3 and V is TRBV28, with unresolved D. The CDR3 spans 14 residues. CDR1 and CDR2 (germline): MDHEN, SYDVKM. V was shortened by 5 bases and J by 0 bases, with 8 bases between the two germline ends. CDR3 loop: CASSPSISGNTIYF. In DNA form, the CDR3 reads TGTGCCAGCAGTCCCTCTATCTCTGGAAACACCATATATTTT.

This clonotype was seen at least ten times. The chain joins TRBV5-1 to TRBJ2-3; TRBD1 might be the D (5 bases). The CDR3 is made up of 12 amino acids. CDR1 and CDR2 from the germline V gene are SGHRS and YFSETQ. Trimming left V 3 bases short and J 4 bases short, with 6 bases between. CDR3 DNA: TGCGCCAGCAGCTCAGGGCCAGATACGCAGTATTTT. Translating gives CASSSGPDTQYF.

There are a few counts of this clonotype. The chain carries TRBV12-3 or TRBV12-4 and TRBJ2-5, with TRBD2 matching over 12 bases. V was pared by 3 bases and J by 4 bases, with 15 bases of the junction left unmatched. The CDR3 is made up of 19 amino acids. The CDR3 protein is CASSFSLAGGPGHGETQYF. The CDR3 DNA follows: TGTGCCAGCAGTTTTTCGCTAGCGGGAGGGCCGGGTCACGGAGAGACCCAGTACTTC.

The chain links TRBV12-3 or TRBV12-4 to TRBJ2-2; 9 bases agree with TRBD2. The V and J ends lost 1 base and 6 bases, in that order; junction bases with no gene match: 6. The CDR3 totals 16 residues. DNA for the CDR3: TGTGCCAGCAGTTTAGTTTTGCGGGGGGGCTCCGGGGAGCTGTTTTTT. As protein: CASSLVLRGGSGELFF.

This clonotype was found many times. The chain employs TRBV10-3 and TRBJ2-1; possibly TRBD2 for D (5 bases). The V end was cut by 3 bases, the J end by 7 bases, with 10 bases between. The CDR3 has 13 amino acids. Germline V gene lookup returns CDR1 ENHRY and CDR2 SYGVKD. DNA for the CDR3: TGTGCCATCAGTGATGCCCGGGGTAATGAGCAGTTCTTC. Residues: CAISDARGNEQFF.

This clonotype came up a few times. A read error may be the cause here, since a much bigger clone is one base away. The chain couples TRBV2 to TRBJ1-6; D unclear. Germline V CDR1 and CDR2: SNHLY, FYNNEI. CDR3 length equals 16 residues. Trimming removed 3 bases at V and 7 bases at J, with 16 bases between. This chain's CDR3 is CASSDPSVIGNSPLHF. CDR3 coding DNA: TGTGCCAGCAGTGATCCATCAGTGATAGGCAATTCACCCCTCCACTTT.

V and J are TRBV28 and TRBJ2-2; 7 bases line up with TRBD1. This CDR3 region has 16 residues. With 5 bases clipped from V and 4 bases from J, the junction kept 10 bases outside the gene matches. Germline CDR1 and CDR2: MDHEN and SYDVKM. CDR3 in DNA: TGTGCCAGCAGTATCCGGACAGGCAGTCTCACCGGGGAGCTGTTTTTT. Its translation: CASSIRTGSLTGELFF.

The gene calls are TRBV7-3 and TRBJ2-6; either TRBD1 or TRBD2 may supply D (5 bases each). V shed 2 bases and J shed 0 bases, with 8 bases lying between them. CDR3 size: 16 residues. Germline CDR1 SGHTA, CDR2 FQGTGA. CDR3 residues: CASSLQGPSGANVLTF. As DNA, the CDR3 is TGTGCCAGCAGCTTACAGGGACCCTCTGGGGCCAACGTCCTGACTTTC.

This clonotype showed up just a few times. J is TRBJ2-2 and V is TRBV19; 12 bases align to TRBD2. The CDR3 has 17 amino acids. V lost 3 bases and J lost 0; bases outside the gene matches: 2. Germline CDR1 is LNHDA and CDR2 is SQIVND (reference sequence). DNA for the CDR3: TGTGCCAGTAGTATCCCTAGCGGGGGGGCGAACACCGGGGAGCTGTTTTTT. Its protein is CASSIPSGGANTGELFF.

This clonotype has ten or more counts. J is TRBJ2-7 and V is TRBV6-1, with D tentatively TRBD2 (7 bases). CDR1 MNHNS and CDR2 SASEGT come from the germline V gene. This CDR3 is built from 15 residues. V lost 5 bases and J 6 bases, leaving 20 bases between the germline ends. CDR3 DNA: TGTGCCAGCAGTTATTTCGGGACGGGGGGCTCCGAGCAGTACTTC. Translating it yields CASSYFGTGGSEQYF.

The J gene is TRBJ1-1, the V gene TRBV4-1; D is unclear. Germline CDR1 is MGHRA and CDR2 is YSYEKL. CDR3 length: 14 residues. V lost 3 bases to trimming and J lost 4 bases, with 12 bases between them. The CDR3 sequence is CASSHRGSSTEAFF. As DNA, the CDR3 is TGCGCCAGCAGCCACCGGGGTTCGAGCACTGAAGCTTTCTTT.

V gene TRBV6-1 combines with J gene TRBJ2-1; D not resolved. The V end was cut by 1 base, the J end by 3 bases, with 7 bases between. This CDR3 has 14 residues. CDR1 and CDR2 from the germline V gene are MNHNS and SASEGT. CDR3 region: CASSEGRIYNEQFF. The CDR3 nucleotides are TGTGCCAGCAGTGAAGGTAGGATCTACAATGAGCAGTTCTTC.

This clonotype was counted ten times or more. The chain recombines TRBV11-2 with TRBJ1-3, with D possibly matching TRBD1 (5 bases). V shed 2 bases and J shed 0 bases, with 23 bases lying between them. CDR1 SGHAT and CDR2 FQNNGV come from the germline V gene. This CDR3 spans 20 amino acids. The CDR3 coding sequence is TGTGCCAGCAGCTTATCGGAGAATTGGCCGGGACCTAACTCTGGAAACACCATATATTTT. Its translation is CASSLSENWPGPNSGNTIYF.

This clonotype came up many times. The gene calls are TRBV28 and TRBJ1-5, with TRBD1 matching over 7 bases. V dropped 6 bases and J dropped 5; count of bases not matched to a gene: 4. Germline V gene sequence: CDR1 MDHEN, CDR2 SYDVKM. This CDR3 has 13 amino acids. CDR3 residues: CASRTGSHQPQHF. The CDR3 nucleotides read TGTGCCAGCAGGACAGGGAGTCATCAGCCCCAGCATTTT.

In this sample, this clonotype turned up many times. The gene calls are TRBV9 and TRBJ2-1; D remains ambiguous. The length of the CDR3 is 16 residues. The germline CDR1 and CDR2 sequences are SGDLS and YYNGEE. With 3 bases removed from V and 0 bases from J, the gap between germline ends came to 13 bases. The CDR3 DNA reads as TGTGCCAGCAGCGCCGTAGTGAGAAGCTCCTACAATGAGCAGTTCTTC. This encodes CASSAVVRSSYNEQFF.

This clonotype showed up many times. This chain joins TRBV13 and TRBJ2-3, with D perhaps given as TRBD1 or TRBD2 (6 bases each). The CDR3 consists of 16 residues. Per germline, CDR1 PRHDT and CDR2 FYEKMQ (reference sequence). Trimming shortened V by 4 bases and J by 6 bases, and 20 bases separated the two germline ends. CDR3: CASSWTERGDGDTQYF. CDR3 nucleotide sequence: TGTGCCAGCAGCTGGACCGAGAGGGGGGATGGTGATACGCAGTATTTT. Complete variable domain (other parts from reference TRBV13 and TRBJ2-3): AAGVIQSPRHLIKEKRETATLKCYPIPRHDTVYWYQQGPGQDPQFLISFYEKMQSDKGSIPDRFSAQQFSDYHSELNMSSLELGDSALYFCASSWTERGDGDTQYFGPGTRLTVL.

Only a few counts were recorded for this clonotype. The chain links TRBV10-3 to TRBJ1-1, with D maybe TRBD1 (6 bases). CDR3 size: 14 residues. Germline assignment: CDR1 ENHRY and CDR2 SYGVKD. Trimming took 8 bases from V and 1 from J, leaving 14 bases between them. The CDR3 loop is CAIQREGGNTEAFF. CDR3 DNA: TGTGCCATCCAAAGGGAGGGGGGGAACACTGAAGCTTTCTTT.

This sequence joins TRBV7-6 and TRBJ1-3, with 7 bases fitting TRBD1. The V segment lost 2 bases and the J segment 4 bases; nucleotides outside the gene matches: 23. Germline CDR1 is SGHVS and CDR2 is FNYEAQ. The CDR3 is 21 amino acids. The CDR3 loop reads CASSLFPVDRESPGTGNTIYF. The CDR3 DNA reads as TGTGCCAGCAGCTTATTTCCGGTAGACAGGGAATCTCCAGGTACCGGAAACACCATATATTTT.

This clonotype was seen a handful of times. The chain uses TRBV30 and TRBJ1-5; D gene uncertain. CDR3 length: 13 residues. Germline-derived CDR1 and CDR2 are GTSNPN and SVGIG (reference sequence). V dropped 3 bases and J dropped 1 base, with 7 bases sitting between them. The CDR3 sequence: CAWSLGSNQPQHF. The CDR3 DNA sequence: TGTGCCTGGAGCTTGGGCAGCAATCAGCCCCAGCATTTT.

This clonotype was seen a few times. This sequence joins TRBV7-2 and TRBJ2-7; no definite D call. Germline V gene data show CDR1 as SGHTA and CDR2 as FQGNSA. The ends were cut back, 7 bases at V and 6 bases at J, with 10 bases in the middle. The CDR3 is made up of 11 amino acids. In DNA form, the CDR3 reads TGTGCCAGCACCTCATATAGCGAGCAGTACTTC. Translated: CASTSYSEQYF.

The chain is built from TRBV4-3 and TRBJ2-3; D ambiguous. The germline V and J ends were trimmed by 1 base and 9 bases, with 11 bases remaining between them. The germline gives CDR1 LGHNA, CDR2 YSLEER. The CDR3 is made up of 13 amino acids. This CDR3 reads CASSQVGGVTQYF. The CDR3 DNA follows: TGCGCCAGCAGCCAAGTGGGCGGCGTAACGCAGTATTTT.

At least ten counts were recorded for this clonotype. V gene TRBV7-8 combines with J gene TRBJ2-1; the D is unclear. The V gene lost 5 bases and the J gene lost 5 bases, with 22 bases spanning the gap. CDR1 is SGHVS, CDR2 FQNEAQ, per germline. The CDR3 totals 17 residues. The CDR3 DNA follows: TGTGCCAGCAGCCGCCCTCTTGCGGTGATAAGTAACAATGAGCAGTTCTTC. It specifies CASSRPLAVISNNEQFF.

The chain combines TRBV12-3 or TRBV12-4 with TRBJ1-1, with 7 bases that match TRBD1. The CDR3 contains 16 residues. With V trimmed by 8 bases and J by 1 base, 13 bases remained unmatched. CDR3: CASGDPRQGSNTEAFF. The DNA of the CDR3 is TGTGCCAGCGGAGACCCTCGACAGGGATCGAACACTGAAGCTTTCTTT.

The chain recombines TRBV7-9 with TRBJ1-2, with 7 bases lining up with TRBD1. This CDR3 comprises 16 residues. J lost 0 bases, V lost 5 bases, and 9 bases had no gene match. Germline CDR1 reads SEHNR; CDR2 reads FQNEAQ (reference sequence). CDR3 nucleotides: TGTGCCAGCAGCCCGAGGGACAGAAGGCCTAACTATGGCTACACCTTC. Residues: CASSPRDRRPNYGYTF.

This clonotype was observed a handful of times. J is TRBJ1-5 and V is TRBV2; D gene uncertain. V lost 4 bases and J 2 bases, leaving 12 bases between the germline ends. Germline CDR1 SNHLY, CDR2 FYNNEI. The CDR3 runs to 15 residues. CDR3 region: CASSVDDWGNQPQHF. The CDR3 DNA is TGTGCCAGCAGTGTTGACGATTGGGGCAATCAGCCCCAGCATTTT.

Comments on this clonotype: With a much larger clone just one base away, this may be a read error. V usage is TRBV9 and J usage is TRBJ2-7; 7 positions agree with TRBD2. CDR1 is SGDLS, CDR2 YYNGEE, per germline. J gave up 2 bases and V 3 bases, and 11 bases lay outside the gene matches. The CDR3 covers 16 residues. DNA for the CDR3: TGTGCCAGCAGCGGGGGACTATCGGGAGGCACCTACGAGCAGTACTTC. This encodes CASSGGLSGGTYEQYF.

This clonotype was found a few times. The rearrangement links TRBV24-1 to TRBJ1-2; D gene ambiguous. Germline values: CDR1 KGHDR, CDR2 SFDVKD. The CDR3 length is 14 residues. V gave up 2 bases and J gave up 7 bases, with 13 bases separating them. The CDR3 spells CATSDSSIGIGYTF. The CDR3 coding sequence is TGTGCCACCAGTGATTCCTCTATCGGGATTGGCTACACCTTC.

This clonotype appeared a few times. The gene calls are TRBV3-1 and TRBJ2-2, with D unclear. CDR1 LGHDT and CDR2 YNNKEL come from the germline V gene (reference sequence). The CDR3 runs 14 residues. V was trimmed by 4 bases and J by 4 bases, leaving 10 bases between them. The CDR3 loop reads CASSRLTGTGELFF. The DNA for the CDR3 is TGTGCCAGCAGCCGATTAACGGGCACCGGGGAGCTGTTTTTT.

The rearrangement uses TRBV12-3 or TRBV12-4 and TRBJ1-6; 9 nucleotides agree with TRBD1. V gave up 10 bases and J gave up 6 bases; unmatched junction bases: 4. The CDR3 covers 13 residues. The CDR3 sequence: CAIGTGLNSPLHF. The CDR3 DNA sequence: TGTGCCATAGGGACAGGGCTTAATTCACCCCTCCACTTT.

The chain is built from TRBV7-3 and TRBJ2-7, with 8 bases that match TRBD1. The germline CDR1 and CDR2 sequences are SGHTA and FQGTGA. V was clipped by 3 bases and J by 5 bases; unmatched bases: 9. CDR3 length: 15 amino acids. The CDR3 loop reads CASSFFRTGIHEQYF. For the CDR3, the DNA is TGTGCCAGCAGCTTTTTTCGGACAGGGATTCACGAGCAGTACTTC.

This clonotype was counted a few times. J is TRBJ2-3 and V is TRBV15; D unclear. This CDR3 has 16 amino acids. Germline CDR1 LNHNV, CDR2 YYDKDF (reference sequence). Trimming stripped 1 base from V and 0 bases from J, with 11 bases between. The DNA of the CDR3 is TGTGCCACCAGCAGAGCGGCTACCCTTAGCACAGATACGCAGTATTTT. Translating gives CATSRAATLSTDTQYF.